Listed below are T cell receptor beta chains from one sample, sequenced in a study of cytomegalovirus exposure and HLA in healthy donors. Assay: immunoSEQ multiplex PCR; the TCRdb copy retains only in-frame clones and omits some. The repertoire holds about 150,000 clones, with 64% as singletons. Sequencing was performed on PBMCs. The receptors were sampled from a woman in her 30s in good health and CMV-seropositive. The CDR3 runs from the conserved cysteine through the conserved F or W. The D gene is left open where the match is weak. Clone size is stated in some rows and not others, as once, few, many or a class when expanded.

cdr3_nt: TGTGCCAGCAGCTTAGGGGGCGGCAACACCGGGGAGCTGTTTTTT; cdr3_aa: CASSLGGGNTGELFF; d_call: .; j_call: TRBJ2-2; v_call: TRBV7-9; clone_size: .
cdr3_nt: TGCGCCAGCAGCCTCAGGGGATCACTAGCGGGGTCGGCCGGGGAGCTGTTTTTT; cdr3_aa: CASSLRGSLAGSAGELFF; d_call: TRBD2; j_call: TRBJ2-2; v_call: TRBV4-1; clone_size: few
cdr3_nt: TGTGCCAGCAGCCAATGGGGGACAGGCAATTACGAGCAGTACTTC; cdr3_aa: CASSQWGTGNYEQYF; d_call: TRBD1; j_call: TRBJ2-7; v_call: TRBV14; clone_size: .
cdr3_nt: TGTGCCAGTAGTATAGGTAGAAACTATGGCTACACCTTC; cdr3_aa: CASSIGRNYGYTF; d_call: .; j_call: TRBJ1-2; v_call: TRBV19; clone_size: .
cdr3_nt: TGTGCCAGCACCGAAACCAGGGGAGAAGTGCACGAGCAGTACTTC; cdr3_aa: CASTETRGEVHEQYF; d_call: .; j_call: TRBJ2-7; v_call: TRBV11-3; clone_size: .
cdr3_nt: TGTGCCGGGGTGGACAGGGGCTCTGGAAACACCATATATTTT; cdr3_aa: CAGVDRGSGNTIYF; d_call: TRBD1; j_call: TRBJ1-3; v_call: TRBV6-1; clone_size: .
cdr3_nt: TGCAGCGTTGCCGGGACAGGGGGCAGGGTGAACACTGAAGCTTTCTTT; cdr3_aa: CSVAGTGGRVNTEAFF; d_call: TRBD1; j_call: TRBJ1-1; v_call: TRBV29-1; clone_size: .
cdr3_nt: TGCAGTGCTAGTAGCCAAGAGACCCAGTACTTC; cdr3_aa: CSASSQETQYF; d_call: .; j_call: TRBJ2-5; v_call: TRBV20-1; clone_size: .
cdr3_nt: TGTGCCAGCAGCTTAGCGCCCCACGGGGGGGCAGATGGCTACACCTTC; cdr3_aa: CASSLAPHGGADGYTF; d_call: .; j_call: TRBJ1-2; v_call: TRBV7-9; clone_size: .
cdr3_nt: TGTGCCAGCAGTGAGAGGGGGTACGAGCAGTACTTC; cdr3_aa: CASSERGYEQYF; d_call: .; j_call: TRBJ2-7; v_call: TRBV6-6; clone_size: many
cdr3_nt: TGTGCCAGCGCTTCCTCTCCGGGACACCCCACAGAGAACACTGAAGCTTTCTTT; cdr3_aa: CASASSPGHPTENTEAFF; d_call: .; j_call: TRBJ1-1; v_call: TRBV5-4; clone_size: .
cdr3_nt: TGTGCCACCCAGCCCCACAGGAACTACGAGCAGTACTTC; cdr3_aa: CATQPHRNYEQYF; d_call: .; j_call: TRBJ2-7; v_call: TRBV2; clone_size: .
cdr3_nt: TGTGCCAGCAGCCTAGGTCTGTCCCAGTACTTC; cdr3_aa: CASSLGLSQYF; d_call: .; j_call: TRBJ2-5; v_call: TRBV28; clone_size: .
cdr3_nt: TGTGCCAGCAGTGAATATAGGGGAAGAGAGACCCAGTACTTC; cdr3_aa: CASSEYRGRETQYF; d_call: .; j_call: TRBJ2-5; v_call: TRBV25-1; clone_size: .
cdr3_nt: TGTGCCAGTCAGATAGGGAGGCCAGATACGCAGTATTTT; cdr3_aa: CASQIGRPDTQYF; d_call: .; j_call: TRBJ2-3; v_call: TRBV2; clone_size: .
cdr3_nt: TGCGCCAGCAGCTCGACCGGGACAGAAAACAATGAGCAGTTCTTC; cdr3_aa: CASSSTGTENNEQFF; d_call: TRBD1; j_call: TRBJ2-1; v_call: TRBV5-1; clone_size: .
cdr3_nt: TGTGCCTGGAGTGGACAGGACACCGGGGAGCTGTTTTTT; cdr3_aa: CAWSGQDTGELFF; d_call: .; j_call: TRBJ2-2; v_call: TRBV30; clone_size: .
cdr3_nt: TGCGCCAGCAGGAAAGGACTAGCGGGGGACAATGAGCAGTTCTTC; cdr3_aa: CASRKGLAGDNEQFF; d_call: TRBD2; j_call: TRBJ2-1; v_call: TRBV4-1; clone_size: .
cdr3_nt: TGTGCCAGCAGCGTAGAGGGGACTAGCGCGGAGACCCAGTACTTC; cdr3_aa: CASSVEGTSAETQYF; d_call: TRBD2; j_call: TRBJ2-5; v_call: TRBV9; clone_size: few
cdr3_nt: TGTGCCAGCAGCCTAACTAGCGCCTACAATGAGCAGTTCTTC; cdr3_aa: CASSLTSAYNEQFF; d_call: TRBD2; j_call: TRBJ2-1; v_call: TRBV7-9; clone_size: .
cdr3_nt: TGCGCCAGCAGCCAGGGGGGTAGCGGGCGCGCAAATACGCAGTATTTT; cdr3_aa: CASSQGGSGRANTQYF; d_call: TRBD2; j_call: TRBJ2-3; v_call: TRBV4-1; clone_size: .
cdr3_nt: TGTGCCTGGAGTGTACGGGAAAATCAGCCCCAGCATTTT; cdr3_aa: CAWSVRENQPQHF; d_call: .; j_call: TRBJ1-5; v_call: TRBV30; clone_size: .
cdr3_nt: TGTGCCAGCAGCGTAGCAGGTGACAGGGCTAGCACAGATACGCAGTATTTT; cdr3_aa: CASSVAGDRASTDTQYF; d_call: TRBD1; j_call: TRBJ2-3; v_call: TRBV9; clone_size: few
cdr3_nt: TGCAGCGCCCCGGGACAGACAGATACGCAGTATTTT; cdr3_aa: CSAPGQTDTQYF; d_call: TRBD1; j_call: TRBJ2-3; v_call: TRBV29-1; clone_size: .
cdr3_nt: TGTGCCTGGAGGCGACAGGGGTTAAACGAGCAGTACTTC; cdr3_aa: CAWRRQGLNEQYF; d_call: TRBD1; j_call: TRBJ2-7; v_call: TRBV30; clone_size: few
cdr3_nt: TGCGCCAGCAGCTCGGACAGAGGCACTGAAGCTTTCTTT; cdr3_aa: CASSSDRGTEAFF; d_call: .; j_call: TRBJ1-1; v_call: TRBV5-1; clone_size: .
cdr3_nt: TGTGCCACCCGGGAAGGGGGCGGAAACACCATATATTTT; cdr3_aa: CATREGGGNTIYF; d_call: TRBD1; j_call: TRBJ1-3; v_call: TRBV19; clone_size: .
cdr3_nt: TGTGCCAGCAGCTTAATTTCGGGGGGTGGCGGCTCCTACGAGCAGTACTTC; cdr3_aa: CASSLISGGGGSYEQYF; d_call: TRBD2; j_call: TRBJ2-7; v_call: TRBV7-8; clone_size: .
cdr3_nt: TGTGCCAGCAGTGGGACAAGTCAGCCCCAGCATTTT; cdr3_aa: CASSGTSQPQHF; d_call: .; j_call: TRBJ1-5; v_call: TRBV2; clone_size: .
cdr3_nt: TGTGCCAGCAGGCCGGGGAGGGACCATGGCTACACCTTC; cdr3_aa: CASRPGRDHGYTF; d_call: .; j_call: TRBJ1-2; v_call: TRBV7-2; clone_size: .
cdr3_nt: TGTGCCAGCAGCGATAGCGGTGGGGGGTTCTTC; cdr3_aa: CASSDSGGGFF; d_call: .; j_call: TRBJ2-1; v_call: TRBV2; clone_size: few
cdr3_nt: TGTGCCAGCGAAGGAGCGATCCCCTACGAGCAGTACTTC; cdr3_aa: CASEGAIPYEQYF; d_call: .; j_call: TRBJ2-7; v_call: TRBV5-5; clone_size: .
cdr3_nt: TGTGCCTGGAGTGGGGTGCTGGTCCGGGATGAGCAGTTCTTC; cdr3_aa: CAWSGVLVRDEQFF; d_call: .; j_call: TRBJ2-1; v_call: TRBV30; clone_size: .
cdr3_nt: TGTGCCAGCAGCTCAGACCGGGACTCTTCCTACAATGAGCAGTTCTTC; cdr3_aa: CASSSDRDSSYNEQFF; d_call: .; j_call: TRBJ2-1; v_call: TRBV7-6; clone_size: .
cdr3_nt: TGTGCCTGGAGTCTCCCTCGGGAGCAGTACTTC; cdr3_aa: CAWSLPREQYF; d_call: .; j_call: TRBJ2-5; v_call: TRBV30; clone_size: once
cdr3_nt: TGTGCCAGCAGCGGCCGGACACAAAGGGGCTACACCTTC; cdr3_aa: CASSGRTQRGYTF; d_call: .; j_call: TRBJ1-2; v_call: TRBV11-3; clone_size: .
cdr3_nt: TGTGCCAGCAGTCACAAACAGGGATCCACGCAGTATTTT; cdr3_aa: CASSHKQGSTQYF; d_call: .; j_call: TRBJ2-3; v_call: TRBV25-1; clone_size: few
cdr3_nt: TGTGCCAGCAGCGGGGGACATAGAGTCGTCTCCACCTTC; cdr3_aa: CASSGGHRVVSTF; d_call: .; j_call: TRBJ1-2; v_call: TRBV9; clone_size: few
cdr3_nt: TGTGCCAGCATCTCCCCCGGAAACACCATATATTTT; cdr3_aa: CASISPGNTIYF; d_call: .; j_call: TRBJ1-3; v_call: TRBV27; clone_size: once
cdr3_nt: TGTGCCAGCAGTGAAGTGGGACAGGGAGCCGATCAGTACTTC; cdr3_aa: CASSEVGQGADQYF; d_call: TRBD1; j_call: TRBJ2-7; v_call: TRBV6-1; clone_size: .
cdr3_nt: TGTGCCAGCAGCCCTCAAGGGACTAGCCCACCTCTAGTGCAGTACTTC; cdr3_aa: CASSPQGTSPPLVQYF; d_call: TRBD2; j_call: TRBJ2-7; v_call: TRBV11-2; clone_size: .
cdr3_nt: TGTGCCAGCAGCGTACAGTCCTACGAGCAGTACTTC; cdr3_aa: CASSVQSYEQYF; d_call: .; j_call: TRBJ2-7; v_call: TRBV5-6; clone_size: .